The present T cell receptor beta chain was sequenced within a study of regulatory T cells in long-lasting Graves disease. Time point: persistent/refractory GD, antithyroid drugs over 5 years with positive TRAb. Extracted RNA from PBMCs served as the source of the TCR library. Points on this clonotype: Its specificity is not known. A much bigger clone sits one base away, suggesting this may be a read error.

General observations from the study: TRBV28, TRBJ1-2 and TRBJ2-5 were favored in persistent disease.

The CDR3 loop spans 13 amino acids. The germline gives CDR1 GTSNPN, CDR2 SVGIG (reference sequence). Arm-PCR of CDR3 regions and iRepertoire HTBI primers were used to build TCR beta libraries. MiXCR was run by TCRdb on the multiplex PCR reads, yielding one entry per CDR3 protein. The sample carries about 400,000 distinct CDR3 sequences, around 21% recorded once. This clonotype originated in a female donor with Graves disease. Sequencing used peripheral blood mononuclear cells (PBMCs), obtained when the disease was refractory, from a patient treated with antithyroid drugs. The chain uses TRBV30 and TRBJ1-6; 7 positions match TRBD1. Here the CDR3 DNA reads TGTGTCTGGACAAGACAGGGCTCCTCACCCCTCCACTTT. This gives the protein CVWTRQGSSPLHF.